This T cell receptor (beta chain) was sequenced during a study of response to subunit inactivated influenza vaccine. The study, taken as a whole, reports: Authors suggested each seasonal flu vaccination may recruit only limited numbers of new T cells.

CDR3 size: 18 residues. The V end was cut by 1 base, the J end by 0 bases, with 17 bases between. Germline CDR1 reads SGHAT; CDR2 reads FQNNGV. TCRdb reprocessed the RT-PCR reads via MiXCR and lists one record per CDR3 protein. Of 400,000 to 650,000 distinct CDR3 sequences listed, approximately 7.3% are singletons. The sample holds a few counts of this clonotype. What it binds is unknown. The sample in question was PBMCs from blood, obtained less than 30 months after vaccination. This chain connects TRBV11-2 to TRBJ2-3, with TRBD2 as a possible D gene (6 bases). The TCR sequence derives from a man between 50 and 70 years old who received an inactivated influenza vaccine. DNA of the CDR3: TGTGCCAGCAGCTTAGGTATGGCGGGGAGCGCTAGCACAGATACGCAGTATTTT. Translating gives CASSLGMAGSASTDTQYF.